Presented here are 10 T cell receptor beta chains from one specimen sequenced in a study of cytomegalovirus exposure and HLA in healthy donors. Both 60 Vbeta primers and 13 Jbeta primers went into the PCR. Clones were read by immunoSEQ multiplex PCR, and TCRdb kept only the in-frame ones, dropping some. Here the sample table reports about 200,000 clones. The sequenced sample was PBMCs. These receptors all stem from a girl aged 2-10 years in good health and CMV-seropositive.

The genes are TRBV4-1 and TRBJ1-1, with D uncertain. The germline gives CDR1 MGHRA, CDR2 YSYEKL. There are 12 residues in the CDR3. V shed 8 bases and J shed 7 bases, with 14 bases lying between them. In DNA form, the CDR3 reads TGCGCCAGCCGTAACTCTCAGGATGAAGCTTTCTTT. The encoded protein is CASRNSQDEAFF.

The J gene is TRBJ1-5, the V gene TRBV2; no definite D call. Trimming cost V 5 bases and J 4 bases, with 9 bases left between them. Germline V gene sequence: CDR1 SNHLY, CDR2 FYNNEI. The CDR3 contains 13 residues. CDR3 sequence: CASSTQNNQPQHF. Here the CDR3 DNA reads TGTGCCAGCAGTACGCAGAATAATCAGCCCCAGCATTTT.

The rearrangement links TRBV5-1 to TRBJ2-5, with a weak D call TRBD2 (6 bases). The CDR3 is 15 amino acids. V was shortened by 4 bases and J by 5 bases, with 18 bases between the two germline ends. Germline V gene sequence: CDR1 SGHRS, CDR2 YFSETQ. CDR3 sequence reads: CASSPGVVVEETQYF. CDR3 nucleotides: TGCGCCAGCAGCCCGGGGGTGGTGGTCGAGGAGACCCAGTACTTC.

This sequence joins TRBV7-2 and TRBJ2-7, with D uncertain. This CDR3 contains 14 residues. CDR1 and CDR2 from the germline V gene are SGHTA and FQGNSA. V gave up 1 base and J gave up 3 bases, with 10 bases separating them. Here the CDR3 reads CASSLVTPDYEQYF. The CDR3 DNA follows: TGTGCCAGCAGCTTAGTTACTCCTGACTACGAGCAGTACTTC.

In DNA, the CDR3 is TGTGCCAGCAGCTCTCCCGACAGGGGGCGTTTAGACGAGCAGTACTTC. This codes for CASSSPDRGRLDEQYF. V and J are TRBV7-9 and TRBJ2-7; the match to TRBD1 covers 10 bases. In germline, CDR1 is SEHNR, CDR2 FQNEAQ (reference sequence). Losses at the gene ends were 4 bases for V and 5 bases for J; bases not matched to a gene: 11. This CDR3 spans 16 amino acids. Full variable domain (missing parts from reference TRBV7-9 and TRBJ2-7): DTGVSQNPRHKITKRGQNVTFRCDPISEHNRLYWYRQTLGQGPEFLTYFQNEAQLEKSRLLSDRFSAERPKGSFSTLEIQRTEQGDSAMYLCASSSPDRGRLDEQYFGPGTRLTVT.

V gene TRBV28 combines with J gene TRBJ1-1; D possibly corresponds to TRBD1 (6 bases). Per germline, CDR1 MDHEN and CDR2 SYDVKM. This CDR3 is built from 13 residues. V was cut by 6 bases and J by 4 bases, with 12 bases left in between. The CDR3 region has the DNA TGTGCCAGCAGGAGGGGGTACGGCACTGAAGCTTTCTTT. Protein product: CASRRGYGTEAFF.

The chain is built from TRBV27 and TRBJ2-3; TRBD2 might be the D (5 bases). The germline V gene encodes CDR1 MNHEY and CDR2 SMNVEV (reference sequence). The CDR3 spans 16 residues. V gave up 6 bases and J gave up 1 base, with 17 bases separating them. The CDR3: CASSSRDGYGTDTQYF. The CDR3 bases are TGTGCCAGCAGCTCCCGGGATGGCTACGGCACAGATACGCAGTATTTT.

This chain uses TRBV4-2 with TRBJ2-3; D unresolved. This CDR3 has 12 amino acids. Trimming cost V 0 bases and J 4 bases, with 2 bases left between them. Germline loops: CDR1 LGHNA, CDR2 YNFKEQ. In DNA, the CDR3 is TGTGCCAGCAGCCAAGACTCAGATACGCAGTATTTT. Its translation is CASSQDSDTQYF.

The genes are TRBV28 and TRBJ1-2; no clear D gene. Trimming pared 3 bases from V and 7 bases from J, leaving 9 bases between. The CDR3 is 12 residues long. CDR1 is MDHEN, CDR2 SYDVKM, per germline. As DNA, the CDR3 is TGTGCCAGCAGTTTCTCAGGTGTTGGCTACACCTTC. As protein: CASSFSGVGYTF.

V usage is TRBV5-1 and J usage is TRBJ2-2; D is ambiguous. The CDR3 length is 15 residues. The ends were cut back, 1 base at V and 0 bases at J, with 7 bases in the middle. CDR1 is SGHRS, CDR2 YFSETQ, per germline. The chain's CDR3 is CASSLNGANTGELFF. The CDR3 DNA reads TGCGCCAGCAGCTTGAATGGAGCGAACACCGGGGAGCTGTTTTTT.